This is a list of T cell receptor beta chains from one sample in a study of PD-1 blockade in mismatch repair-deficient tumors. TCRdb's table, derived via immunoSEQ multiplex PCR, lists solely in-frame clones and lacks some. The sample yields about 24,000 clones, approximately 86% seen once. Sequencing was performed on peripheral blood, taken 12 weeks after starting pembrolizumab. Every receptor here comes from an adult with mismatch repair-deficient cancer. Both conserved end residues are part of each CDR3. The D gene is left open where the match is weak. Clone sizes are given selectively: once, few, many, or a class where the clone is expanded.

v_gene	d_gene	len	j_gene	abundance	CDR3nt	CDR3aa
TRBV7-6	-	14	TRBJ2-7	-	TGTGCCAGCAGCTTAGGACCAGGGGCCTACGAGCAGTACTTC	CASSLGPGAYEQYF
TRBV27	-	17	TRBJ2-3	-	TGTGCCAGCAGTTACGGAGGGATGCCTGAGGGTTTAGATACGCAGTATTTT	CASSYGGMPEGLDTQYF
TRBV2	TRBD1	14	TRBJ2-7	-	TGTGCCAGCAGTCCCCGGACAGGGTGGTACGAGCAGTACTTC	CASSPRTGWYEQYF
TRBV10-3	-	13	TRBJ1-5	-	TGTGCCATCAGTGAGGCCGGCAATCAGCCCCAGCATTTT	CAISEAGNQPQHF
TRBV28	TRBD1	16	TRBJ2-2	-	TGTGCCAGCAGAGATCGGGACAGGGGGGTTGCCGGGGAGCTGTTTTTT	CASRDRDRGVAGELFF
TRBV6-1	TRBD2	18	TRBJ2-2	few	TGTGCCAGCAGTGTGAGGACTAGCGGGAGGCCCTCCGGCGGGGAGCTGTTTTTT	CASSVRTSGRPSGGELFF
TRBV19	-	16	TRBJ2-3	-	TGTGCCAGTACAAATAGTGGGGGAGTGGGCACAGATACGCAGTATTTT	CASTNSGGVGTDTQYF
TRBV6-5	-	15	TRBJ1-4	-	TGTGCCAGCAGTTACCTCCGGGCAGGGGAGGAAAAACTGTTTTTT	CASSYLRAGEEKLFF
TRBV9	-	15	TRBJ1-3	-	TGTGCCAGCAGCGTAGACAGGGCCTCTGGAAACACCATATATTTT	CASSVDRASGNTIYF
TRBV5-1	-	14	TRBJ1-4	-	TGCGCCAGCAGCTTGAACGGTCCCAATGAAAAACTGTTTTTT	CASSLNGPNEKLFF
TRBV7-9	-	16	TRBJ2-3	-	TGTGCCAGCAGCACATTGGGGGGGGCCGTCACAGATACGCAGTATTTT	CASSTLGGAVTDTQYF
TRBV25-1	TRBD1	14	TRBJ2-6	-	TGTGCCAGCAGTGATGCAGGGGGACACAACGTCCTGACTTTC	CASSDAGGHNVLTF
TRBV28	TRBD2	16	TRBJ2-2	large	TGTGCCAGCAGTGGGACTAGCGACGTTGACACCGGGGAGCTGTTTTTT	CASSGTSDVDTGELFF
TRBV6-1	-	19	TRBJ1-5	-	TGTGCCAGCAGTGATAGAGACAGGTTCTTTCGCTATAGCAATCAGCCCCAGCATTTT	CASSDRDRFFRYSNQPQHF
TRBV4-2	-	15	TRBJ2-7	few	TGTGCCAGCAGCCAAGATGAGGGAGCCTCCTACGAGCAGTACTTC	CASSQDEGASYEQYF
TRBV9	TRBD2	15	TRBJ2-1	few	TGTGCCAGCAGCGTAGGGAGCGGGAGGGGAGGTGAGCAGTTCTTC	CASSVGSGRGGEQFF
TRBV6-1	-	10	TRBJ2-7	-	TGTGCCAGCAGTAATTACGAGCAGTACTTC	CASSNYEQYF
TRBV9	-	16	TRBJ2-1	-	TGTGCCAGCAGCGTAGAAGCAGCCCGCTCCTACAATGAGCAGTTCTTC	CASSVEAARSYNEQFF
TRBV4-1	TRBD1	16	TRBJ1-5	-	TGCGCCAGCAGCCAAGTGATACAGGGGGGCAATCAGCCCCAGCATTTT	CASSQVIQGGNQPQHF
TRBV19	-	14	TRBJ2-7	-	TGTGCCAGTACCCTTGCGGACGGTCCCTACGAGCAGTACTTC	CASTLADGPYEQYF
TRBV29-1	TRBD1	14	TRBJ1-2	-	TGCAGCGTTGATCGTCGAGGGCAGGGGGGTGGCTACACCTTC	CSVDRRGQGGGYTF
TRBV2	TRBD1	14	TRBJ1-5	-	TGTGCCAGCACCCCGGGACAGGGTGGTCAGCCCCAGCATTTT	CASTPGQGGQPQHF
TRBV9	-	15	TRBJ2-3	-	TGTGCCAGCAGCGTAGCTCCCCTAGTGGATGATACGCAGTATTTT	CASSVAPLVDDTQYF
TRBV19	TRBD2	15	TRBJ2-1	-	TGTGCCAGTAGTATAATTTCGGGACTAGCGGGAGAGCAGTTCTTC	CASSIISGLAGEQFF
TRBV7-9	-	16	TRBJ2-7	-	TGTGCCAGCAGCTCCCGTAAGTCGGTAGAGGTAGGCGAGCAGTACTTC	CASSSRKSVEVGEQYF
TRBV7-8	-	15	TRBJ1-3	once	TGTGCCAGCAGCAGTGGACGGGTCTCTGGAAACACCATATATTTT	CASSSGRVSGNTIYF
TRBV7-9	TRBD1	13	TRBJ2-7	few	TGTGCCAGCAGCCGCACAGGGGGCCACGAGCAGTACTTC	CASSRTGGHEQYF
TRBV7-9	TRBD1	18	TRBJ2-1	-	TGTGCCAGCAGCCCTCGGACAGGGGGTGAGCGGGAGAGGAATGAGCAGTTCTTC	CASSPRTGGERERNEQFF
TRBV5-1	-	16	TRBJ2-2	-	TGCGCCAGCAGCTTAAACAGGGCGGTTAGAACCGGGGAGCTGTTTTTT	CASSLNRAVRTGELFF
TRBV4-1	TRBD2	18	TRBJ2-1	-	TGCGCCAGCAGCCCCTACCCAGCCCGACTAGCGACCTACAATGAGCAGTTCTTC	CASSPYPARLATYNEQFF
TRBV4-3	-	18	TRBJ1-1	-	TGCGCCAGCAGCCAAGATCCCGTGGGCAGGGGTTGGTTAACTGAAGCTTTCTTT	CASSQDPVGRGWLTEAFF
TRBV6-5	-	16	TRBJ2-7	-	TGTGCCAGCAGTTTGGCAGCGCCTGACAGCTCCTACGAGCAGTACTTC	CASSLAAPDSSYEQYF
TRBV11-2	-	12	TRBJ2-7	few	TGTGCCAGCAGCTTAGGGAAATACGAGCAGTACTTC	CASSLGKYEQYF
TRBV28	TRBD1	17	TRBJ1-1	-	TGTGCCATCAATCGTCCGGGACAGGGGGCCGGGAACACTGAAGCTTTCTTT	CAINRPGQGAGNTEAFF
TRBV5-5	-	16	TRBJ2-7	once	TGTGCCAGCAGCTTGGGCCCAGGGCCCTTAACCTACGAGCAGTACTTC	CASSLGPGPLTYEQYF
TRBV7-6	TRBD1	16	TRBJ2-7	-	TGTGCCAGCAGCTTGCGTCGGGGGACAGGGAGGGAGGAGCAGTACTTC	CASSLRRGTGREEQYF
TRBV6-6	TRBD1	14	TRBJ2-3	-	TGTGCCAGCACTCTAGACAGGGGCACAGATACGCAGTATTTT	CASTLDRGTDTQYF
TRBV11-2	TRBD2	14	TRBJ2-3	-	TGTGCCAGCAGCTTGGGGGGAGGGCAAGATACGCAGTATTTT	CASSLGGGQDTQYF
TRBV10-2	-	14	TRBJ2-5	-	TGCGCCAGCAGTGACATGGGGCGCGGGGAGACCCAGTACTTC	CASSDMGRGETQYF
TRBV7-3	TRBD2	16	TRBJ2-7	-	TGTGCCAGCAGCTTAAGGGGGGGTTCTCTATCCTACGAGCAGTACTTC	CASSLRGGSLSYEQYF
TRBV5-1	TRBD1	14	TRBJ1-3	-	TGCGCCAGCAGCTTAGGGACAGACGGAAACACCATATATTTT	CASSLGTDGNTIYF
TRBV19	TRBD1	15	TRBJ2-7	-	TGTGCCAGTAGTACTGAGCAGGGGGCGCGGTACGAGCAGTACTTC	CASSTEQGARYEQYF
TRBV27	-	16	TRBJ1-1	-	TGTGCCAGCAGTCCTATCCCACTCGGGTTTTACACTGAAGCTTTCTTT	CASSPIPLGFYTEAFF
TRBV7-9	TRBD2	17	TRBJ2-3	-	TGTGCCAGCAGCTTACCCAGACTAGCGGGGATCACAGATACGCAGTATTTT	CASSLPRLAGITDTQYF
TRBV29-1	-	13	TRBJ2-7	-	TGCAGCGTCATTGAGCAGGGGCCGGTGGAGCAGTACTTC	CSVIEQGPVEQYF
TRBV10-3	TRBD2	15	TRBJ2-3	-	TGTGCCATCAGTGAGTCTCTAGCGGGAACAGATACGCAGTATTTT	CAISESLAGTDTQYF
TRBV7-6	TRBD1	14	TRBJ1-1	once	TGTGCCAGCAGCCTTGGGACAGGGAACACTGAAGCTTTCTTT	CASSLGTGNTEAFF
TRBV6-5	-	14	TRBJ1-1	-	TGTGCCAGCACCGCCCAGGGGCTGGGCACTGAAGCTTTCTTT	CASTAQGLGTEAFF
TRBV5-6	TRBD2	16	TRBJ2-1	-	TGTGCCAGCAGCTTGGTGGCGGGAGGGCCGTTGGATGAGCAGTTCTTC	CASSLVAGGPLDEQFF
TRBV4-3	TRBD2	16	TRBJ2-3	-	TGCGCCAGCAGCCAAGAACTAGCGGGAGGCACAGATACGCAGTATTTT	CASSQELAGGTDTQYF
TRBV9	TRBD1	14	TRBJ1-1	once	TGTGCCAGCAGCGTCGAGGGGGCATGGGGTGAAGCTTTCTTT	CASSVEGAWGEAFF